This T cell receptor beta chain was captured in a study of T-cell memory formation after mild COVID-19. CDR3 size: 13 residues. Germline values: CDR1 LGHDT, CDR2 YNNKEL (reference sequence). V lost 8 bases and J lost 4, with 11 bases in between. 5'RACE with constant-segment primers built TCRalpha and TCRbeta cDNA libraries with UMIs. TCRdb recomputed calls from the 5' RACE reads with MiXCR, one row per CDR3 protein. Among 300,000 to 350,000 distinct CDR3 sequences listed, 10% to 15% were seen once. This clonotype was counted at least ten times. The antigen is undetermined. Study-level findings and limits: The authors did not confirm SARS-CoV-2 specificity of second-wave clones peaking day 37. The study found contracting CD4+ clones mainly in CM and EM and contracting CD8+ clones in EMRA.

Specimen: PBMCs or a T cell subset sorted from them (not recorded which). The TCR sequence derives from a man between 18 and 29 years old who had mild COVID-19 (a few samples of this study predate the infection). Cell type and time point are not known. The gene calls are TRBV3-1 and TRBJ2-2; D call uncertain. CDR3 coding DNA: TGTGCCAGCTGGTCTCGGCCCACCGGGGAGCTGTTTTTT. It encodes CASWSRPTGELFF.